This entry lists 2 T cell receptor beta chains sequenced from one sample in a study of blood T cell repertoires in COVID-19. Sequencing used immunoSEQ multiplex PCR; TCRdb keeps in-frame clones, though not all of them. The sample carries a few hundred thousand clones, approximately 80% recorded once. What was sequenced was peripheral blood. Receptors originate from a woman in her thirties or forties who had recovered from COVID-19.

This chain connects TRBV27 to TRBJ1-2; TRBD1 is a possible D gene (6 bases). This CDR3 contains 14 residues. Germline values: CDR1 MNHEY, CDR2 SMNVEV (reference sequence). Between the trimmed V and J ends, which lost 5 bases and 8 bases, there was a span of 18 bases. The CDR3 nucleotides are TGTGCCAGCAGTCCCATGGACAGCCGGGACGGCTACACCTTC. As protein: CASSPMDSRDGYTF.

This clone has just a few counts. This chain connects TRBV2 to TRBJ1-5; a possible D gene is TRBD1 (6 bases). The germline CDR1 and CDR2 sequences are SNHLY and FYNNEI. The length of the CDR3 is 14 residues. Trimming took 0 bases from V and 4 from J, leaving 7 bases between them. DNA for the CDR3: TGTGCCAGCAGTGAAGCGGACAGAAATCAGCCCCAGCATTTT. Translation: CASSEADRNQPQHF. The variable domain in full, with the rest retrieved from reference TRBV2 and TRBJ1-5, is EPEVTQTPSHQVTQMGQEVILRCVPISNHLYFYWYRQILGQKVEFLVSFYNNEISEKSEIFDDQFSVERPDGSNFTLKIRSTKLEDSAMYFCASSEADRNQPQHFGDGTRLSIL.